This TCR beta chain was profiled in a study of beta chain features in type 1 diabetes. Regarding the study as a whole: Whether HLA type influences TCRB rearrangement remained unresolved here.

The sequenced template was cDNA made from the entire isolated RNA. This table comes from immunoSEQ multiplex PCR, and its TCRdb copy is limited to in-frame clones, with some not included. The table has 250,000 to 400,000 clones, roughly 15% seen once. This clone came up a few times. Its antigen is unidentified. Per the germline V gene, CDR1 is MDHEN and CDR2 is SYDVKM. The CDR3 is made up of 15 amino acids. Germline trimming cut 3 bases from V and 3 bases from J; bases unmatched to any gene: 6. The source is a young man in good health. V and J are TRBV28 and TRBJ2-7, with 9 bases matching TRBD1. Input material: central memory CD4+ T cells from blood. Here the CDR3 reads CASSFLGTGNYEQYF. The DNA for the CDR3 is TGTGCCAGCAGTTTTCTCGGGACAGGGAACTACGAGCAGTACTTC.